This T cell receptor (beta chain) was recovered during a study of PD-L1 blockade in urothelial cancer. As for the study in general: A median blood sample held 141,255 T cells and tens of thousands of unique TCRs.

TCRdb's table, derived via immunoSEQ multiplex PCR, lists solely in-frame clones and lacks some. In the table there are 70,000 or so clones, roughly 91% of which are singletons. From germline, CDR1 is GTSNPN and CDR2 SVGIG (reference sequence). CDR3 length: 12 residues. V lost 0 bases, J lost 11 bases, and 6 bases stayed unmatched. The source is a man in his 60s with urothelial cancer. The chain uses TRBV30 and TRBJ2-7; 8 nucleotides line up with TRBD2. The sequenced sample was PBMCs, obtained around atezolizumab (anti-PD-L1) treatment. CDR3 DNA sequence: TGTGCCTGGAGTGTATCCCGGGGGGGAGAGTACTTC. It translates to CAWSVSRGGEYF.